This T cell receptor beta chain came from a study of cytomegalovirus exposure and HLA in healthy donors (dated by TCRdb to 2015 to 2018). Broadly, across the study: In an earlier analysis of fewer than 750 of the donors, about 270 Gb of sequence data and 90 million to 120 million unique TCR beta sequences from about 190 million T cells were reported. Approximately 310 gigabases of sequencing data and roughly 80 million unique TCR sequences made up an early release that covered about 640 HLA-typed donors. The genetic ancestry cluster associated with self-reported Caucasian donors included over 80% of the approximately 430 genotyped donors. The study aimed to test whether cataloging public T cell receptors could reveal signatures of past pathogen exposure. The study profiled the T cell repertoires of approximately 700 subjects by immunosequencing and related them to cytomegalovirus serostatus. Besides the first cohort of about 730 subjects, a separate validation cohort made up of 120 different subjects was used. To predict cytomegalovirus infection status, the study brought together high-throughput TCR immunosequencing, statistical association of individual TCRs with disease status, and machine learning. To study patterns of TCR occurrence, a later analysis re-analyzed previously published TCR beta repertoires from 500 to 850 donors and added high-resolution HLA genotyping. Rather than using new phenotypic data, the later analysis identified candidate immune exposures from TCR beta sequences and from how often those sequences occurred across donors. To decide whether each TCR beta V gene segment behaved as functional or pseudogenic, an earlier analysis of approximately 590 of the donors relied on high-throughput TCR beta sequencing. Alongside the repertoire data, information on donor age, sex, ethnicity and CMV serostatus was compiled. In a later genetic analysis, genome-wide SNP genotypes for about three fifths of the roughly 670 donors were used, and that subset was treated as a discovery cohort. All discovery cohort repertoires had been generated on a single sequencing platform. HLA typing covered class I and class II loci at four-digit resolution. Typing coverage varied by locus: roughly 620-640 donors for A, B, C, DRB1 and DQB1; 500 to 550 for DQA1; approximately 570 for DPA1; around 490 for DPB1. Roughly five DR-DQ haplotypes were handled as single units for association and clustering, since linkage in the cohort was strong. Among 398 genotyped donors of the cohort, an average of about 240,000 unique TCR beta nucleotide sequences was sequenced per donor, of which roughly 18% were non-productive. The paper's findings and limits, for the study overall: A further reported finding was that TCR beta sequences accurately predicted the HLA-A and HLA-B alleles for most subjects in the first cohort. Across donors, most TCR sequences were observed very rarely, whereas some public TCRs were present in many individuals. Three of the identified cytomegalovirus-associated TCR beta chains were confirmed in vitro to be specific for cytomegalovirus antigens. The 87-base-pair reads could not distinguish some IMGT-functional V segments, including TRBV6-2 and TRBV6-3, so those segments were excluded. According to a later analysis, TCR association rates differed among HLA loci, with DRB1 alleles showing the most associated TCRs and HLA-C alleles showing the fewest. The sequencing pipeline was judged likely to have produced a cluster of highly shared sequence variants as a technical artifact. In a later genetic analysis, a missense DCLRE1C variant was associated with V-gene and J-gene trimming of TCR beta chains, and the association was replicated in an independent cohort. This cohort had only TCR beta chains sequenced, and the lack of alpha or paired-chain data limited which features could be detected. The only immune exposure information available for the cohort was CMV serostatus. It was suggested by the authors that the approach could potentially be generalized to other disease states and immunological phenotypes. According to a later analysis, most CMV-associated TCR beta chains appeared to be HLA-restricted, and the HLA associations seemed to be driven largely by CMV exposure. Compared with equally common non-associated chains, HLA-associated TCR beta chains in a later analysis were more clonally expanded and had lower generation probabilities. A later analysis reported that several top co-occurrence clusters appeared linked to parvovirus B19, influenza, CMV and Epstein-Barr virus. Because some donors lacked HLA typing at each locus, the association tests relied only on the typed subset. Assigning TCR associations to individual alleles was difficult when HLA alleles, especially DR and DQ, strongly co-occurred. In the study, approximately 150 TCR beta chains were listed as associated with cytomegalovirus. In a later genetic analysis, fewer N-insertions in productive TCRs were reported among donors in an Asian-associated ancestry cluster than the roughly 640-donor mean. Presence/absence analyses assumed roughly uniform sequencing depth across donors, an assumption that may not hold. Because counts were too low, about 18 rarely observed V segments, including chromosome 9 orphons, were excluded from the earlier analysis of some 540 of the donors. Specific HLA alleles were associated with 15,000 to 20,000 TCR beta sequences at a false discovery rate of 0.05 in a later analysis. Broadly in line with IMGT annotations, most TCR beta V segments showed up in productive rearrangements about 87% or about 30% of the time in an earlier analysis of about 500 of the donors. Correlated functional status among segregating V segments might reflect linkage disequilibrium, but an unknown experimental factor could not be ruled out. Cytomegalovirus status was reported to be diagnosed by the classifier with high specificity and sensitivity in both the original and validation cohorts.

Trimmed from V: 7 bases; trimmed from J: 5 bases; junction bases lacking a gene match: 5. In the germline V gene, CDR1 corresponds to SNHLY and CDR2 to FYNNEI. The CDR3, from cysteine to phenylalanine, totals 14 residues. The retained sequence is limited to the CDR3, 42 bases, with the frame set at the first base. Details on this clone: No cognate antigen has been identified for it. Base qualities were left out, and no much larger clone turns up one base away.

Libraries were constructed by the immunoSEQ multiplex PCR assay. For the multiplex PCR, a mixture combining 60 forward primers for TCR Vbeta segments and 13 reverse primers for TCR Jbeta segments was used. A multiplex PCR assay on genomic DNA amplified the CDR3 region of rearranged TCR beta genes. The Illumina HiSeq System was used to sequence the amplified TCR beta libraries as 87-base-pair reads. The original pipeline was this. In a later analysis, some 80 million unique TCR beta chains were counted across the roughly 670 repertoires, and roughly 11 million of these chains were shared by at least two donors. Raw reads were error-corrected and collapsed into unique sequences with a nearest-neighbor algorithm that merged closely related sequences to remove PCR and sequencing errors. CDR3 sequences were aligned to IMGT reference sequences to assign V, D and J gene segments. For a sequence to be retained, a match of at least six nucleotides was required to both a V gene segment and a J gene segment. A rearrangement was called productive if the CDR3 had no stop codons and remained in frame with V and J, and every other rearrangement was called non-productive. CDR3 was defined by IMGT convention, running from the second conserved V-encoded cysteine to the conserved J-encoded phenylalanine. Sequences without an unambiguous match to a single V gene segment were excluded from the earlier analysis of 587 of the donors. An earlier analysis of 587 of the donors classified V segments as functional when productive rearrangements were above 56.7% and as segregating when the standard deviation between donors was above 5%. A statistical classification framework was developed to diagnose cytomegalovirus status using the catalog of TCR beta chain sequences. A later analysis assigned V and J genes by comparing TCR nucleotide sequences with IMGT/GENE-DB human TR gene sequences. A later analysis assigned CDR3 sequences and most-parsimonious VDJ recombination scenarios with the TCRdist pipeline. A later analysis defined each TCR beta chain by its CDR3 amino acid sequence plus V-gene family, and excluded reads lacking a unique V-gene family. To address suspected cross-contamination and a sequencing artifact, a later analysis removed several hundred highly shared, low-generation-probability nucleotide sequences. A later analysis calculated a clonal expansion index for each public chain from normalized within-repertoire ranks of inferred template counts. In a later analysis, generation probabilities were computed using a VDJ recombination model fitted to out-of-frame rearrangements, and the results were checked against IGoR. A later analysis scored TCR-TCR, TCR-HLA and TCR-CMV co-occurrence with hypergeometric tests, applying a repertoire-size bias correction to TCR pairs. To estimate false discovery rates, a later analysis permuted the HLA or CMV assignments 20 times. In a later analysis, co-occurring TCRs were grouped with DBSCAN, and TCRdist sequence similarity was added when clustering was performed within HLA-allele-positive subsets. Co-occurrence clustering excluded repertoires with fewer than 30,000 or more than 120,000 public chains, plus five with anomalous nucleotide sharing. In its TCRdb copy, this immuneACCESS table keeps in-frame sequences only and misses some clones. Where compared with another copy, unresolved V genes explain less than half of these, and the others have no known cause. Clone size and the V and J calls come from that table; the DNA yielded D and trimming. Within this sample are under 200,000 clones, with around 90% of them counted one time only. Clones ranked in the top ten supply 1.1% of the sample.

In total, roughly 670 healthy bone marrow donors made up the cohort. All cohort members were sampled while nominally healthy, although unrecorded immune exposures were likely present. The donor was CMV seronegative and belonged to the group of around 400 seronegative cohort members. A peripheral blood sample was provided by each donor, and peripheral blood mononuclear cells were used for TCR beta sequencing. The Qiagen DNeasy Blood Extraction Kit was used to extract genomic DNA from the blood cell samples. The sample comprised PBMCs. The sequence derives from a boy aged 2 to 10 in good health and CMV-seronegative. The chain is encoded by TRBV2 joined to TRBJ2-1; the central 10 bases match TRBD1. The DNA sequence follows: TGTGCCAGCACCGGGACAGGGGTTAACAATGAGCAGTTCTTC. It is translated as CASTGTGVNNEQFF.